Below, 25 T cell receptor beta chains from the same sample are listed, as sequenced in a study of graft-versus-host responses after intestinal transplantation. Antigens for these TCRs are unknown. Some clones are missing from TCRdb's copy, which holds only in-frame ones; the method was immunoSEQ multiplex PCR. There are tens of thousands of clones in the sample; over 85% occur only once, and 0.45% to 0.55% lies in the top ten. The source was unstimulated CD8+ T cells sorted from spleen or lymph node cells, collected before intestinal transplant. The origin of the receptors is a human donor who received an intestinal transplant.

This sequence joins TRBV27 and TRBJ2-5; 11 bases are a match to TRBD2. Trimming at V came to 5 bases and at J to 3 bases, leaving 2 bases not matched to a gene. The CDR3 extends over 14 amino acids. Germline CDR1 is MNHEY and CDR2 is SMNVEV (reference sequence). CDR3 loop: CASSLSGGEETQYF. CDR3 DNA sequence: TGTGCCAGCAGTCTTAGCGGGGGGGAAGAGACCCAGTACTTC.

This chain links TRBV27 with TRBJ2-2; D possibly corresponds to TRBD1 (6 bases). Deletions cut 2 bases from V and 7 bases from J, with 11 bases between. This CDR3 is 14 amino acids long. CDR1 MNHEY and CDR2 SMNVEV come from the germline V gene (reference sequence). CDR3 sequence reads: CASSLTGTGGELFF. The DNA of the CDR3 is TGTGCCAGCAGTTTAACAGGGACGGGCGGGGAGCTGTTTTTT.

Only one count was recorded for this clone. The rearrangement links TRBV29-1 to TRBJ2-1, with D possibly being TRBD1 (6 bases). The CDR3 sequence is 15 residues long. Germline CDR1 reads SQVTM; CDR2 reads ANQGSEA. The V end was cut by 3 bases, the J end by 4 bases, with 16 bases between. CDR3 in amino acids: CSVEGVGATYNEQFF. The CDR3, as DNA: TGCAGCGTTGAGGGGGTGGGGGCGACTTACAATGAGCAGTTCTTC.

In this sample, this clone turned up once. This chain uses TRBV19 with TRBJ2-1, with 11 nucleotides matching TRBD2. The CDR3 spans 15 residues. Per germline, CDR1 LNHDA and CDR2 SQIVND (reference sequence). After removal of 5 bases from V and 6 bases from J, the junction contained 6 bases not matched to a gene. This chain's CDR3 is CASSVSGRVPNEQFF. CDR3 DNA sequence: TGTGCCAGTAGTGTTAGCGGGAGGGTTCCCAATGAGCAGTTCTTC.

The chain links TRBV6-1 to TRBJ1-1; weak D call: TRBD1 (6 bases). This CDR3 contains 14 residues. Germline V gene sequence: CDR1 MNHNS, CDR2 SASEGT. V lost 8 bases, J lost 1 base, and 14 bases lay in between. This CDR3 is CASYRRQENTEAFF. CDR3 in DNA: TGTGCCAGCTACCGGAGACAGGAGAACACTGAAGCTTTCTTT.

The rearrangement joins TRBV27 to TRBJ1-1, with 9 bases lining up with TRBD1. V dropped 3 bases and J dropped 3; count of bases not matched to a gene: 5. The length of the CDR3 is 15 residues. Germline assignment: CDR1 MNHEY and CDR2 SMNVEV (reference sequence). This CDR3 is CASSLTGGEYTEAFF. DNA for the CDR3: TGTGCCAGCAGTTTGACAGGGGGAGAGTACACTGAAGCTTTCTTT.

CDR3 nucleotide sequence: TGTGCCAGCTCACCACTAGCGGGGTACAATGAGCAGTTCTTC. The encoded protein is CASSPLAGYNEQFF. The genes are TRBV18 and TRBJ2-1, with 8 nucleotides matching TRBD2. J lost 4 bases, V lost 1 base, and 0 bases had no gene match. From germline, CDR1 is KGHSH and CDR2 LQKENI. The CDR3 loop spans 14 amino acids.

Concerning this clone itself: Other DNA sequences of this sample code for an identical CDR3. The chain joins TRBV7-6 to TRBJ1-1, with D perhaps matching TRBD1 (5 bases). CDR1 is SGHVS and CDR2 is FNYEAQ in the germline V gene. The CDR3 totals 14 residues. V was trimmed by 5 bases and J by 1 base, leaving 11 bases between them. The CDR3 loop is CASSPGQGNTEAFF. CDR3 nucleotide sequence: TGTGCCAGCAGCCCCGGACAAGGGAACACTGAAGCTTTCTTT.

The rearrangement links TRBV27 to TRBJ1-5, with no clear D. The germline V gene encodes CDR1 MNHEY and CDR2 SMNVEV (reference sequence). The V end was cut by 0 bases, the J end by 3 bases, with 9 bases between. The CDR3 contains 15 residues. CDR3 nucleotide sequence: TGTGCCAGCAGTTTATCTACAGTCAACAATCAGCCCCAGCATTTT. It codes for CASSLSTVNNQPQHF.

The CDR3 loop reads CASTRDSQETQYF. The CDR3 DNA is TGTGCCAGCACCCGGGACAGCCAAGAGACCCAGTACTTC. The V call is TRBV9, the J call TRBJ2-5; 7 bases match TRBD1. The junction had 3 bases not matched to a gene; V was cut back by 6 bases and J by 1 base. From germline, CDR1 is SGDLS and CDR2 YYNGEE. The CDR3 is 13 residues long.

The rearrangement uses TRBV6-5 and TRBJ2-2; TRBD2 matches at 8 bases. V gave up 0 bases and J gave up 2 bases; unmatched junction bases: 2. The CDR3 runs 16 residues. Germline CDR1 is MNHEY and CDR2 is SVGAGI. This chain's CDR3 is CASSYSIAGNTGELFF. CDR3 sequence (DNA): TGTGCCAGCAGTTACTCGATAGCGGGAAACACCGGGGAGCTGTTTTTT.

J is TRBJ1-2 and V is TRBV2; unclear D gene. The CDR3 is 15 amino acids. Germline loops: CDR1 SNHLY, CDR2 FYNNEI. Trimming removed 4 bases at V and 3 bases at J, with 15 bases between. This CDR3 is CASSGVGSIDYGYTF. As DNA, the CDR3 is TGTGCCAGCAGTGGGGTCGGGTCCATTGACTATGGCTACACCTTC. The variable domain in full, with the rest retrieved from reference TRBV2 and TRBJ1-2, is EPEVTQTPSHQVTQMGQEVILRCVPISNHLYFYWYRQILGQKVEFLVSFYNNEISEKSEIFDDQFSVERPDGSNFTLKIRSTKLEDSAMYFCASSGVGSIDYGYTFGSGTRLTVV.

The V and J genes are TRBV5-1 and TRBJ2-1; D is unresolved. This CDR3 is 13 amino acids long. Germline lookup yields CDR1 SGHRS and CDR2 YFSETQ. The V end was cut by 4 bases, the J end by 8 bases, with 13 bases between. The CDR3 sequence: CASSTETTHEQFF. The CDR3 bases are TGCGCCAGCAGCACAGAGACGACCCATGAGCAGTTCTTC.

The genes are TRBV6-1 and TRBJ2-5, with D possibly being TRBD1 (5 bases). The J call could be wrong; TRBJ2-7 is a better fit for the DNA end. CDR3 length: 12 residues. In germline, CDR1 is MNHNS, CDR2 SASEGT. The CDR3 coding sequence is TGTGCCACCAAGGGCAGGGCCAACGAGCAGTACTTC. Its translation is CATKGRANEQYF.

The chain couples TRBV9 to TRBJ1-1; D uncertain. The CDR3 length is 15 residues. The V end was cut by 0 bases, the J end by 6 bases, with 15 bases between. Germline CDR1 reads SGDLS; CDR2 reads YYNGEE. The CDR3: CASSVVEAGIAEAFF. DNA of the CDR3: TGTGCCAGCAGCGTAGTCGAGGCGGGGATTGCTGAAGCTTTCTTT.

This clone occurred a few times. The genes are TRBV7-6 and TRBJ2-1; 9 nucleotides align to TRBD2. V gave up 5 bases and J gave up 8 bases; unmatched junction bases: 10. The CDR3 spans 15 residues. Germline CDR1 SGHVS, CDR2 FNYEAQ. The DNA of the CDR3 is TGTGCCAGCAGCCGTGGGCGGGGGGGAGGCGATGAGCAGTTCTTC. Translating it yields CASSRGRGGGDEQFF. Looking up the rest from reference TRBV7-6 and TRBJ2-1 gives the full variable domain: GAGVSQSPRYKVTKRGQDVALRCDPISGHVSLYWYRQALGQGPEFLTYFNYEAQQDKSGLPNDRFSAERPEGSISTLTIQRTEQRDSAMYRCASSRGRGGGDEQFFGPGTRLTVL.

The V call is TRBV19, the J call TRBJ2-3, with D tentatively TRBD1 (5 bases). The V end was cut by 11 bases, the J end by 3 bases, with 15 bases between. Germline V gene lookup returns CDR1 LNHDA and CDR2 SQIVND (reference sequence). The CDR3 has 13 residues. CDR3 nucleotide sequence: TGTGCCCACAGCGCAGGGAATACAGATACGCAGTATTTT. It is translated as CAHSAGNTDTQYF.

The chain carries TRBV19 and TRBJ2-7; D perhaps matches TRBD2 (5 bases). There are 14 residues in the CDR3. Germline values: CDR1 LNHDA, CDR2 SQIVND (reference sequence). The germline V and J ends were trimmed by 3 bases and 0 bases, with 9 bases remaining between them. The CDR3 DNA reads TGTGCCAGTAGTATGTCGGGAAGCTCCTACGAGCAGTACTTC. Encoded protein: CASSMSGSSYEQYF.

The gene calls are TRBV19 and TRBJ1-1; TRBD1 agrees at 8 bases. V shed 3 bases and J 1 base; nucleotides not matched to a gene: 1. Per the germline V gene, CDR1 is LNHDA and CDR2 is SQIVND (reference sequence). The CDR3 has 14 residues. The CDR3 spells CASSIGTGNTEAFF. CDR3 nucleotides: TGTGCCAGTAGTATTGGGACAGGGAACACTGAAGCTTTCTTT. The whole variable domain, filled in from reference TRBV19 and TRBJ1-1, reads DGGITQSPKYLFRKEGQNVTLSCEQNLNHDAMYWYRQDPGQGLRLIYYSQIVNDFQKGDIAEGYSVSREKKESFPLTVTSAQKNPTAFYLCASSIGTGNTEAFFGQGTRLTVV.

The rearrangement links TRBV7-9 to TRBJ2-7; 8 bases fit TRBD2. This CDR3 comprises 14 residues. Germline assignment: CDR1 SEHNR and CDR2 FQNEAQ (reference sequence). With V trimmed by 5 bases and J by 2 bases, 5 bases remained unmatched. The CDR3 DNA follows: TGTGCCAGCAGCACCCCGGGAGGGACCTACGAGCAGTACTTC. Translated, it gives CASSTPGGTYEQYF.

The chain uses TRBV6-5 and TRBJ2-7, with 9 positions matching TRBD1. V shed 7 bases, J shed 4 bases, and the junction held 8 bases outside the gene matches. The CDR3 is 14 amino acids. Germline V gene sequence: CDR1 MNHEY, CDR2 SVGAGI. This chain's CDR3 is CASTYPTGGYEQYF. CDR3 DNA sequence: TGTGCCAGCACCTACCCGACAGGGGGGTACGAGCAGTACTTC.

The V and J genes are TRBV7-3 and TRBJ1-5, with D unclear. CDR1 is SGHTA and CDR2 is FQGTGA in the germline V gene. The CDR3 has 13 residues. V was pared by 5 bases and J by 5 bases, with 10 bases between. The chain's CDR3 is CASSQDGDQPQHF. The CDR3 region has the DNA TGTGCCAGCAGCCAGGACGGGGATCAGCCCCAGCATTTT.

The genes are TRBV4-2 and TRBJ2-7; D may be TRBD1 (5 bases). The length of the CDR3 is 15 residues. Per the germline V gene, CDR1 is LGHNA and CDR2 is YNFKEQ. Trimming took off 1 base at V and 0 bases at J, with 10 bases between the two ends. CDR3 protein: CASSQAQEYSYEQYF. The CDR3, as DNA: TGTGCCAGCAGCCAAGCACAGGAATACTCCTACGAGCAGTACTTC.

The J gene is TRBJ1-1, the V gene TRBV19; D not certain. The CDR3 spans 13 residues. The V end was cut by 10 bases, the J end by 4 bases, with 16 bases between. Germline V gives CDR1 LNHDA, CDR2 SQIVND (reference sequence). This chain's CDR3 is CATAFGGGTEAFF. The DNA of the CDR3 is TGTGCCACCGCTTTTGGAGGCGGCACTGAAGCTTTCTTT. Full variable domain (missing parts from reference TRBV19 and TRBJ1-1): DGGITQSPKYLFRKEGQNVTLSCEQNLNHDAMYWYRQDPGQGLRLIYYSQIVNDFQKGDIAEGYSVSREKKESFPLTVTSAQKNPTAFYLCATAFGGGTEAFFGQGTRLTVV.

The CDR3 DNA sequence: TGTGCCAGCGGGAGATCCGGGGTCGGGGAGCTGTTTTTT. Its protein is CASGRSGVGELFF. V and J are TRBV2 and TRBJ2-2; a possible D gene is TRBD2 (5 bases). V lost 8 bases and J lost 7, with 14 bases in between. The germline V gene has CDR1 SNHLY and CDR2 FYNNEI. The CDR3 is 13 amino acids.